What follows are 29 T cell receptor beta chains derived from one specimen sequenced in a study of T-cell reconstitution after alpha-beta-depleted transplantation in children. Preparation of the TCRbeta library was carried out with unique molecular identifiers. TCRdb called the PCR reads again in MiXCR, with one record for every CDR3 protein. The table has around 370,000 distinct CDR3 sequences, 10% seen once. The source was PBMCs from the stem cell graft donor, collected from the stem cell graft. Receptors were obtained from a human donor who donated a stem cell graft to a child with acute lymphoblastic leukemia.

As DNA, the CDR3 is TGCAGCGCGTACGGACAGGTCCAATACAATGAGCAGTTCTTC. Its translation is CSAYGQVQYNEQFF. The V and J genes are TRBV29-1 and TRBJ2-1; TRBD1 agrees at 7 bases. The CDR3 sequence is 14 residues long. With V trimmed by 7 bases and J by 4 bases, 10 bases remained unmatched. The germline CDR1 and CDR2 sequences are SQVTM and ANQGSEA.

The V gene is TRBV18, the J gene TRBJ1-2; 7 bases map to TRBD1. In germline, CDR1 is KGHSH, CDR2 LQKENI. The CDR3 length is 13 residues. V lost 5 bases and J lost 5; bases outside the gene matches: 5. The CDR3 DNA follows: TGTGCCAGCTCAGCTGACAGGGATTATGGCTACACCTTC. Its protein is CASSADRDYGYTF.

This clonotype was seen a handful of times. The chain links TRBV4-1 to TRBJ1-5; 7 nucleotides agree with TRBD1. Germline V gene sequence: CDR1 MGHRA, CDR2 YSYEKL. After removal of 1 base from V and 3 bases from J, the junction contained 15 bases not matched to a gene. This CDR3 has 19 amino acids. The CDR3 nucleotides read TGCGCCAGCAGCCAAGGACGACAGGGCGTTCGCCAAACCAATCAGCCCCAGCATTTT. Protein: CASSQGRQGVRQTNQPQHF.

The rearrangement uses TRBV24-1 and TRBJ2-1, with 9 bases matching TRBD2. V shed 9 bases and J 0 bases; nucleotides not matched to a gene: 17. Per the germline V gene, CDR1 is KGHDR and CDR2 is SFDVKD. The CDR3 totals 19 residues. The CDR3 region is CATEPGLAVLRGSYNEQFF. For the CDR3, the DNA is TGTGCCACCGAGCCGGGACTAGCAGTCCTGAGGGGCTCCTACAATGAGCAGTTCTTC.

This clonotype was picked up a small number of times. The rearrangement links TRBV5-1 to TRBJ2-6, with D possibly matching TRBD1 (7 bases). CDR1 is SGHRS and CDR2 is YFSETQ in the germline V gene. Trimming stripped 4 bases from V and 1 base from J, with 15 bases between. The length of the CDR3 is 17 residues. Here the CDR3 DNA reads TGCGCCAGCAGCGCGTCGACAGGGAGGTCTGGGGCCAACGTCCTGACTTTC. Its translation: CASSASTGRSGANVLTF.

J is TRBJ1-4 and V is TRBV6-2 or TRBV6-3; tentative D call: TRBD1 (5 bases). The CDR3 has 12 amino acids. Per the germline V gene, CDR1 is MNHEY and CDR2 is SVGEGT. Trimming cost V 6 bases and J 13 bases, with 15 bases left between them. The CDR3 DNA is TGTGCCAGCAGCTCGTCAGGGAGCGGACTGTTTTTT. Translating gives CASSSSGSGLFF.

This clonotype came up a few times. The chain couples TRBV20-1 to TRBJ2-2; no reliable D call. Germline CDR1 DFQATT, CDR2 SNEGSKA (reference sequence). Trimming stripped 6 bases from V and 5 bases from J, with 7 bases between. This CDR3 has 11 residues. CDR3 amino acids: CSAAPTGELFF. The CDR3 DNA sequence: TGCAGTGCCGCGCCGACCGGGGAGCTGTTTTTT.

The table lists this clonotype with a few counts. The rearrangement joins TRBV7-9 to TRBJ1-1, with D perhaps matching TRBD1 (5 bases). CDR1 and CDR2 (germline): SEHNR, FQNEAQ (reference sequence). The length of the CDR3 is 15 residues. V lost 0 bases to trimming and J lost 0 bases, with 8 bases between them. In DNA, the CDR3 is TGTGCCAGCAGCTTAGCGACAGCCATGAACACTGAAGCTTTCTTT. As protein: CASSLATAMNTEAFF.

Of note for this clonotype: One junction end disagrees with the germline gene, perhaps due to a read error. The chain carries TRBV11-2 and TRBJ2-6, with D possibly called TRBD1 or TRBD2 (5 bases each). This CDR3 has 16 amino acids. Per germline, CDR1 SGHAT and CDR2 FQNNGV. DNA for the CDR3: TGTGCCTCCTCGGGACGCGGATTCTCTGGGGCCAACGGCCTGACTTTC. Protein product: CASSGRGFSGANGLTF.

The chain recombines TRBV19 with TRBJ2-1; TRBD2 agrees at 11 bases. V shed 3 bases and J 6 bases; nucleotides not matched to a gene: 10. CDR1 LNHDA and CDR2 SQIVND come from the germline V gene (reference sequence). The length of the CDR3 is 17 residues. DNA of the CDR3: TGTGCCAGTAGTATCCCGGTCACCGGGACTAGCGGCAATGAGCAGTTCTTC. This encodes CASSIPVTGTSGNEQFF.

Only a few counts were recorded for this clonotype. The CDR3 coding sequence is TGTGCCAGCAGTTACTTGGTGGGCTTAGCGGGAGGTGGGAATGAGCAGTTCTTC. The encoded protein is CASSYLVGLAGGGNEQFF. V gene TRBV6-5 combines with J gene TRBJ2-1, with 10 bases matching TRBD2. The CDR3 runs 18 residues. CDR1 is MNHEY, CDR2 SVGAGI, per germline. V was clipped by 1 base and J by 7 bases; unmatched bases: 13.

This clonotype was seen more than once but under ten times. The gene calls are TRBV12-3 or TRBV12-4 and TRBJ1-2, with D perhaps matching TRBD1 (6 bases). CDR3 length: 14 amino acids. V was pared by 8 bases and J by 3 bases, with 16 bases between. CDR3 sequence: CASQQGPNYYGYTF. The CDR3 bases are TGTGCCAGCCAACAGGGCCCAAACTACTATGGCTACACCTTC.

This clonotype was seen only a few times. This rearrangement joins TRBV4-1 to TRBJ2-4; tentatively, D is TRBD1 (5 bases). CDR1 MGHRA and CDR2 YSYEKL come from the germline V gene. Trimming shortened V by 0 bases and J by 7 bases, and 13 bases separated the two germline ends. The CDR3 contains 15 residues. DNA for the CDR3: TGCGCCAGCAGCCAAGAAGGCAGGGCCCCTAACATTCAGTACTTC. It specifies CASSQEGRAPNIQYF.

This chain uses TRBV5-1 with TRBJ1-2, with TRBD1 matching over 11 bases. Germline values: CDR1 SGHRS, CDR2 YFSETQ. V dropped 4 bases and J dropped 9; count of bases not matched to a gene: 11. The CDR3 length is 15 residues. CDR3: CASSRSSGQGESYTF. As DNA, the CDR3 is TGCGCCAGCAGCCGTTCCTCGGGACAGGGGGAGAGCTACACCTTC.

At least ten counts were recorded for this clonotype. This CDR3 is CASSPAGQWGGYTF. In DNA form, the CDR3 reads TGTGCCAGCAGCCCAGCCGGACAGTGGGGCGGCTACACCTTC. This chain links TRBV25-1 with TRBJ1-2; D is possibly TRBD1 (6 bases). The germline V gene encodes CDR1 MGHDK and CDR2 SYGVNS. The CDR3 is made up of 14 amino acids. Trimming cost V 6 bases and J 8 bases, with 19 bases left between them.

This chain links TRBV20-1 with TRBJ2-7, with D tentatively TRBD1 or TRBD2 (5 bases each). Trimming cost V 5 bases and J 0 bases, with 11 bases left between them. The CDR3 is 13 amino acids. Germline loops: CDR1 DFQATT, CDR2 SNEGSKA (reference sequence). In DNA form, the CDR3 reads TGCAGTGCTCAGGGACCTAACTCCTACGAGCAGTACTTC. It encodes CSAQGPNSYEQYF.

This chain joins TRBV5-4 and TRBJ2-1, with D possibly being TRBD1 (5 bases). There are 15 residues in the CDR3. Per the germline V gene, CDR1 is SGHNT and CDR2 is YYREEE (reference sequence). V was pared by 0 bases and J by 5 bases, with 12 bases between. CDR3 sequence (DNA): TGTGCCAGCAGCTTGGAACGGCTAGGGGACAATGAGCAGTTCTTC. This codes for CASSLERLGDNEQFF.

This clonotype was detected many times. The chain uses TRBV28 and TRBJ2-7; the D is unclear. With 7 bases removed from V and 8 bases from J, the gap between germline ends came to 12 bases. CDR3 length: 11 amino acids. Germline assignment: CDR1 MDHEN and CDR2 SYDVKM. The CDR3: CASNYKGKQYF. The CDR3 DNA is TGTGCCAGCAATTATAAAGGAAAGCAGTACTTC.

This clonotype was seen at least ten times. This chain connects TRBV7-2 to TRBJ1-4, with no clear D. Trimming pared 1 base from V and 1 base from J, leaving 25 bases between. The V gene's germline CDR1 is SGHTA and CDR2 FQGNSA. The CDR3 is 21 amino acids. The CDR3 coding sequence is TGTGCCAGCAGCTTAGGGGTCAGTGTGACTCTTCCCTTGGGAACTAATGAAAAACTGTTTTTT. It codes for CASSLGVSVTLPLGTNEKLFF.

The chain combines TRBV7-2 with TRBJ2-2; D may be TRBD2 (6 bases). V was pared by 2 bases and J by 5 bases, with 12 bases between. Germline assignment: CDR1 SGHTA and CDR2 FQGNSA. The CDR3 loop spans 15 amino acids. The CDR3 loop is CASSLLLASTGELFF. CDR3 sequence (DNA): TGTGCCAGCAGCTTACTACTAGCAAGTACCGGGGAGCTGTTTTTT.

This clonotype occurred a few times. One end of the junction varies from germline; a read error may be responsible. The CDR3 DNA sequence: TGTGCCAGCAAGGCAGGGAAAATAACTTTT. This sequence encodes CASKAGKITF. This rearrangement joins TRBV2 to TRBJ1-6, with a tentative D call TRBD1 (5 bases). This CDR3 has 10 residues. In germline, CDR1 is SNHLY, CDR2 FYNNEI.

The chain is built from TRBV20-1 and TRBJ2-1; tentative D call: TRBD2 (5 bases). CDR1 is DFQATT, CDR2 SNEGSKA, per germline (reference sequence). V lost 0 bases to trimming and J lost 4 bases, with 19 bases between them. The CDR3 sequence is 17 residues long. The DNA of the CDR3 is TGCAGTGCTAGAGAATACAACACGAGGGAATGGTACAATGAGCAGTTCTTC. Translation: CSAREYNTREWYNEQFF.

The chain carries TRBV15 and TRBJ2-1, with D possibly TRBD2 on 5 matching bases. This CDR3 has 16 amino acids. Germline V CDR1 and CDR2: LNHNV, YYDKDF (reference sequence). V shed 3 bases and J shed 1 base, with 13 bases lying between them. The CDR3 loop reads CATSRPELGSYNEQFF. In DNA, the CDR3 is TGTGCCACCAGCAGGCCTGAACTAGGTTCCTACAATGAGCAGTTCTTC.

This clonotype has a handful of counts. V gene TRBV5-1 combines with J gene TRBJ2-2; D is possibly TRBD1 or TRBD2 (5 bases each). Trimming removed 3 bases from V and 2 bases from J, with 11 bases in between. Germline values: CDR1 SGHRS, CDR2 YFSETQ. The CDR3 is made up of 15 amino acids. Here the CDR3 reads CASSWGDRNTGELFF. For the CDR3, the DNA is TGCGCCAGCAGCTGGGGAGACAGAAACACCGGGGAGCTGTTTTTT.

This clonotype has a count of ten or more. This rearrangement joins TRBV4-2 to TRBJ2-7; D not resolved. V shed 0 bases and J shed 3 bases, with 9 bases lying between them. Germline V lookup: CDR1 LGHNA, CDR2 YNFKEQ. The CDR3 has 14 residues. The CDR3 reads CASSQESPGYEQYF. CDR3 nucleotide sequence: TGTGCCAGCAGCCAAGAATCCCCGGGCTACGAGCAGTACTTC.

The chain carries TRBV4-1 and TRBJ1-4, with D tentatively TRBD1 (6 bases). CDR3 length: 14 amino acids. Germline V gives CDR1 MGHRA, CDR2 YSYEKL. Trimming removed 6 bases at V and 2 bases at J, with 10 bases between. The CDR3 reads CASRRQGTNEKLFF. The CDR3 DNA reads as TGCGCCAGCAGGCGCCAGGGGACTAATGAAAAACTGTTTTTT.

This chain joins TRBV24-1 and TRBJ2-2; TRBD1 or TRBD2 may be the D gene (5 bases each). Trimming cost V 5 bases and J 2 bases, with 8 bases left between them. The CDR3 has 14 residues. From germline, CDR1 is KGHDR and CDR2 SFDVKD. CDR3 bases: TGTGCCACCAGTGCCGGGGCCAACACCGGGGAGCTGTTTTTT. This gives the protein CATSAGANTGELFF.

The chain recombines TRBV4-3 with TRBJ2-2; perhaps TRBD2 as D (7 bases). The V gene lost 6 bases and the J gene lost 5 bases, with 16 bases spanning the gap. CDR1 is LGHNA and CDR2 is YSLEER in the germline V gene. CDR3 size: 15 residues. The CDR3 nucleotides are TGCGCCAGCAGTCGTCAGGGGAGGGATACCGGGGAGCTGTTTTTT. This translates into CASSRQGRDTGELFF.

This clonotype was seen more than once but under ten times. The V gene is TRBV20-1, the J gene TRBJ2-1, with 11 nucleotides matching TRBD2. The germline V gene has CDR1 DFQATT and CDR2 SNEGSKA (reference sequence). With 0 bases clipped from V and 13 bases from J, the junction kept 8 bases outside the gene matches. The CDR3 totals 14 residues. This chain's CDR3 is CSARDLASGRIQFF. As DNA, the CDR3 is TGCAGTGCTAGAGATCTGGCTAGCGGGAGGATTCAGTTCTTC.